The T cell receptor beta chain under discussion was sequenced for a study of Graves' ophthalmopathy and Graves' hyperthyroidism. Remarks on this clonotype: No antigen is known for it.

Study findings and constraints: Most thyroid clonotypes with frequency above 0.001 were detected in blood too. Stable hyperthyroidism and ophthalmopathy were told apart by a 13-signature model, which achieved roughly 90% sensitivity and just over 80% specificity.

V was clipped by 6 bases and J by 0 bases; unmatched bases: 7. The CDR3 is made up of 15 amino acids. CDR1 and CDR2 from the germline V gene are MNHEY and SVGEGT. From RNA, the CDR3 regions of TCR beta chains were amplified and sequenced. Following a first-round RT-PCR that used HTBI primers, a second-round multiplex PCR was carried out. TCRdb ran MiXCR on the multiplex PCR reads and lists one entry per CDR3 protein. The sample shows hundreds of thousands of distinct CDR3 sequences, 20% to 25% of them seen only once. Specimen: peripheral blood. This clonotype was obtained from a woman between 45 and 65 years old with Graves' ophthalmopathy. The genes are TRBV6-2 or TRBV6-3 and TRBJ2-7; 8 bases align to TRBD1. The CDR3 bases are TGTGCCAGCAGCAACCAGGGGGCCCTCTCCTACGAGCAGTACTTC. Residues: CASSNQGALSYEQYF.